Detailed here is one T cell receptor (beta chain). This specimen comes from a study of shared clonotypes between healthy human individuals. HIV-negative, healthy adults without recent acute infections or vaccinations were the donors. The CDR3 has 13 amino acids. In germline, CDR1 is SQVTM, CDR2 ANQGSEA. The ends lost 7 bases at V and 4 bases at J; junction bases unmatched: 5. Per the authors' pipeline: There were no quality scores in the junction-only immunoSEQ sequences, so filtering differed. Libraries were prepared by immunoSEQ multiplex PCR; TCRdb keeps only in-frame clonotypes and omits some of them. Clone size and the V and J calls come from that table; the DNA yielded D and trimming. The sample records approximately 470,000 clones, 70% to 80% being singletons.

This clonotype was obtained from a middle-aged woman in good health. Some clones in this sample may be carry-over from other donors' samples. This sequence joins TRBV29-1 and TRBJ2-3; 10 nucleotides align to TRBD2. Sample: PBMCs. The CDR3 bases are TGCAGCGAGGAGCGGGAGGGTTCAGATACGCAGTATTTT. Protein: CSEEREGSDTQYF.